This T cell receptor beta chain appears in the sequencing data of a study of T cell clonotyping in hematopoietic cell transplantation (dated by TCRdb to 2020 to 2022). Study-wide context: The study collected roughly 150 blood samples from 35 consecutive transplant recipients and their related donors. Patient recruitment ran from late 2015 to January 2017, and follow-up continued until late 2020 or death.

What this sample's time point label stands for: 100 days after allo-HCT. Recipient blood was collected about 28 days before transplant and at days 30, 100 and 180 after transplant. Nuclei Lysis Solution was used to extract genomic DNA from fresh or cryopreserved unfractionated peripheral blood mononuclear cells. In regard to this clone: This receptor's antigen is unknown. No much larger clone is present one base from it, and per-base qualities are unavailable.

Trimming removed 0 bases from V and 8 bases from J; the gene matches leave 9 bases unexplained. CDR1 is given as SGHDN and CDR2 as FVKESK, both from the germline V gene. The CDR3 runs 15 amino acids, cysteine and phenylalanine included. Of the read, only the CDR3 DNA is kept; its 45 bases are in frame from base 1. With the immunoSEQ assay, which is a bias-controlled multiplex PCR relying on V- and J-specific primers, TCR beta CDR3 regions were amplified from genomic DNA. A proprietary barcode and Illumina adapter sequences were added to the CDR3 amplicons in a second PCR step. CDR3 libraries were sequenced on an Illumina MiSeq instrument. The published analysis was carried out like this. immunoSEQ Analyzer 3.0 was used for export and quality control, with R Bioconductor and Immunarch used for downstream analyses. Repertoire metrics were calculated using only productive rearrangements within the normalized downsampled data set. Clonotypes larger than 5 templates in the normalized cohort were defined as pathologically expanded. Repertoire diversity was measured with the Inverse Simpson Index. To capture all clonotypes, the CMV-specificity analyses were run on the non-normalized data set. Sourced from immuneACCESS, this table was stored by TCRdb with only in-frame sequences that have V and J called. A share of the clones is absent; for the studies checked, an unresolved V gene accounts for under half, and the remainder has no known explanation. The V and J calls and clone size were taken over from that table, and D and trimming were inferred from the DNA. The sample includes about 29,000 clones, with roughly 92% observed a single time. The ten largest account for roughly 10% of the sample.

What the work shows at the level of the full study, not this receptor alone: After transplant, TCR diversity in recipients dropped, and pathologically expanded clonotypes increased progressively from day 30 to day 180. Inverse Simpson Index values from donors and from recipients before transplant predicted broader TCR repertoire diversity after transplant. Just a small fraction of recipient repertoires overlapped with donor repertoires, and more than 95% appeared de novo at the given depth. The sample size was limited, and because cells were not sorted, the contributions of CD4 and CD8 repertoires could not be separated.

Recombination joined TRBV14 with TRBJ1-2; TRBD1 matches 7 bases in the middle. The sample here was PBMCs, taken 100 days after allogeneic stem cell transplant. The sequence came from a female patient aged 45-65 years who had an allogeneic stem cell transplant from a related donor, so the T cells may come from the graft donor. Some clones in this sample may be carry-over from other donors' samples. The nucleotide sequence is given as TGTGCCAGCAGCCAAGATTCAGGGGGTGAGAGAGGCTACACCTTC. Its amino acids are CASSQDSGGERGYTF.